A single sample gave rise to the 30 T cell receptor beta chains below, sequenced in a study of regulatory T cells. Study-level points and caveats: In CD3G-deficient patients, conventional CD4+ T cells were enriched for hydrophobic CDR3 residues at positions 6 and 7.

No antigens are known for them. The primer mix had 52 TRBV and 13 TRBJ primers. Repertoires were generated with immunoSEQ multiplex PCR, while TCRdb's copy carries only in-frame clones and drops some. The sample consists of some 38,000 clones, around 89% of them appearing once. The sequenced sample consisted of conventional CD4+ T cells sorted from blood. The source of these receptors is a person under 35 with CD3G deficiency.

The chain links TRBV18 to TRBJ2-3; D may be TRBD1 or TRBD2 (6 bases each). The V gene lost 3 bases and the J gene lost 2 bases, with 9 bases spanning the gap. The V gene's germline CDR1 is KGHSH and CDR2 LQKENI. The CDR3 covers 14 residues. The CDR3 sequence: CASSPRGLTDTQYF. The CDR3 DNA is TGTGCCAGCTCACCCCGGGGGCTCACAGATACGCAGTATTTT. Full variable domain (remainder filled in from reference TRBV18 and TRBJ2-3): NAGVMQNPRHLVRRRGQEARLRCSPMKGHSHVYWYRQLPEEGLKFMVYLQKENIIDESGMPKERFSAEFPKEGPSILRIQQVVRGDSAAYFCASSPRGLTDTQYFGPGTRLTVL.

This clone was detected a few times. Within the sample, other DNA sequences also encode this same CDR3. V gene TRBV5-1 combines with J gene TRBJ2-2, with D hard to call. Trimming removed 0 bases at V and 4 bases at J, with 7 bases between. Germline V CDR1 and CDR2: SGHRS, YFSETQ. The CDR3 is 14 amino acids. CDR3 in amino acids: CASSLEGSTGELFF. The CDR3 nucleotides are TGCGCCAGCAGCTTGGAGGGCAGCACCGGGGAGCTGTTTTTT.

The V and J genes are TRBV6-1 and TRBJ2-1, with TRBD2 identical over 7 bases. V lost 1 base to trimming and J lost 9 bases; unmatched junction nucleotides: 3. The CDR3 is 13 amino acids. Germline V gene lookup returns CDR1 MNHNS and CDR2 SASEGT. The CDR3 DNA follows: TGTGCCAGCAGTGAAGAACGCGGGGGTGAGCAGTTCTTC. It yields the protein CASSEERGGEQFF.

The chain employs TRBV14 and TRBJ2-7; TRBD1 agrees at 7 bases. CDR1 SGHDN and CDR2 FVKESK come from the germline V gene. This CDR3 contains 13 residues. V shed 4 bases, J shed 7 bases, and the junction held 7 bases outside the gene matches. Written as DNA, the CDR3 is TGTGCCAGCAGCCGACAGGGAAGGGGAGAGCAGTACTTC. Encoded protein: CASSRQGRGEQYF.

The V and J genes are TRBV7-8 and TRBJ2-7; 8 positions agree with TRBD2. V shed 2 bases and J 7 bases; nucleotides not matched to a gene: 10. The CDR3 has 15 amino acids. Germline CDR1 and CDR2: SGHVS and FQNEAQ. CDR3 protein: CASSLTGGGLDEQYF. The CDR3 nucleotides are TGTGCCAGCAGCTTAACCGGGGGGGGTCTGGATGAGCAGTACTTC.

The chain employs TRBV10-3 and TRBJ1-3; a weak D match, TRBD1 (6 bases). CDR1 is ENHRY, CDR2 SYGVKD, per germline. V was shortened by 10 bases and J by 0 bases, with 13 bases between the two germline ends. The CDR3 spans 14 residues. CDR3 in amino acids: CASRDTDSGNTIYF. The CDR3 nucleotides read TGTGCCAGCCGGGACACAGACTCTGGAAACACCATATATTTT.

The chain has TRBV5-1 and TRBJ2-1; weak D call: TRBD2 (5 bases). The germline V and J ends were trimmed by 0 bases and 7 bases, with 8 bases remaining between them. The CDR3 extends over 13 amino acids. Germline CDR1 SGHRS, CDR2 YFSETQ. The DNA for the CDR3 is TGCGCCAGCAGCTTGGGGACGGGGAATGAGCAGTTCTTC. This sequence encodes CASSLGTGNEQFF.

CDR3: CASSLGTGRSYEQYF. The CDR3 coding sequence is TGCGCCAGCAGCTTGGGGACGGGAAGAAGCTACGAGCAGTACTTC. V gene TRBV5-1 combines with J gene TRBJ2-7; D may be TRBD2 (5 bases). Deletions cut 0 bases from V and 3 bases from J, with 13 bases between. CDR3 length equals 15 residues. The V gene's germline CDR1 is SGHRS and CDR2 YFSETQ.

This chain links TRBV28 with TRBJ2-2, with 10 bases aligning to TRBD1. The V gene's germline CDR1 is MDHEN and CDR2 SYDVKM. Trimming took 8 bases from V and 3 from J; bases not matched to a gene: 6. CDR3 size: 15 residues. CDR3 in amino acids: CASSRDRGYTGELFF. CDR3 nucleotide sequence: TGTGCCAGCTCCAGGGACAGGGGCTACACCGGGGAGCTGTTTTTT.

The chain employs TRBV7-2 and TRBJ2-3; weak D call: TRBD1 (5 bases). The germline V gene encodes CDR1 SGHTA and CDR2 FQGNSA. V shed 4 bases and J shed 3 bases, with 8 bases lying between them. The CDR3 is 13 residues long. In DNA, the CDR3 is TGTGCCAGCAGCTCCCAGGGAACAGATACGCAGTATTTT. Translating it yields CASSSQGTDTQYF.

The genes are TRBV6-1 and TRBJ1-1, with TRBD1 identical over 8 bases. Germline CDR1 and CDR2: MNHNS and SASEGT. CDR3 length equals 14 residues. V lost 3 bases to trimming and J lost 3 bases; unmatched junction nucleotides: 3. CDR3 sequence: CASSDTGGHTEAFF. The CDR3 DNA reads TGTGCCAGCAGTGATACAGGGGGTCACACTGAAGCTTTCTTT.

The sample holds a few counts of this clone. The J gene is TRBJ2-7, the V gene TRBV5-1; maybe TRBD1 (8 bases). V was clipped by 2 bases and J by 4 bases, with 13 bases between them. Germline CDR1 and CDR2: SGHRS and YFSETQ. The CDR3 consists of 14 residues. The CDR3 loop reads CASSFGQGLYEQYF. The CDR3 DNA reads as TGCGCCAGCAGCTTCGGACAGGGACTATACGAGCAGTACTTC. Filled out from reference TRBV5-1 and TRBJ2-7, the complete variable domain reads KAGVTQTPRYLIKTRGQQVTLSCSPISGHRSVSWYQQTPGQGLQFLFEYFSETQRNKGNFPGRFSGRQFSNSRSEMNVSTLELGDSALYLCASSFGQGLYEQYFGPGTRLTVT.

The chain has TRBV28 and TRBJ1-5; D unresolved. Germline CDR1 reads MDHEN; CDR2 reads SYDVKM. V was cut by 5 bases and J by 0 bases, with 11 bases left in between. This CDR3 is 15 amino acids long. The CDR3 is CASSRTAYSNQPQHF. As DNA, the CDR3 is TGTGCCAGCAGTAGGACGGCTTATAGCAATCAGCCCCAGCATTTT.

The V and J genes are TRBV28 and TRBJ2-7; D could derive from TRBD1 or TRBD2 (6 bases each). The CDR3 contains 15 residues. Trimming shortened V by 6 bases and J by 5 bases, and 20 bases separated the two germline ends. CDR1 is MDHEN and CDR2 is SYDVKM in the germline V gene. The CDR3 region has the DNA TGTGCCAGCAGCTCCGGGGGCCGCGTGAAAAACGAGCAGTACTTC. This gives the protein CASSSGGRVKNEQYF.

This chain links TRBV5-1 with TRBJ2-6, with 8 bases matching TRBD1. V trimming: 3 bases; J trimming: 4 bases; junction bases outside the gene matches: 6. Germline loops: CDR1 SGHRS, CDR2 YFSETQ. This CDR3 region has 16 residues. The CDR3 loop reads CASSWGQVSGANVLTF. In DNA form, the CDR3 reads TGCGCCAGCAGCTGGGGACAGGTGTCGGGGGCCAACGTCCTGACTTTC.

The J gene is TRBJ1-1, the V gene TRBV11-2; possible D gene TRBD1, 5 bases. Germline V gene data show CDR1 as SGHAT and CDR2 as FQNNGV. There are 18 residues in the CDR3. Trimming cost V 3 bases and J 0 bases, with 20 bases left between them. The CDR3 DNA reads TGTGCCAGCAGCTTTAGGAAGACTCTGACAGACATGAACACTGAAGCTTTCTTT. Its protein is CASSFRKTLTDMNTEAFF.

The chain recombines TRBV5-1 with TRBJ1-1, with a weak D call TRBD1 (5 bases). Deletions cut 2 bases from V and 5 bases from J, with 10 bases between. The CDR3 spans 13 residues. Germline assignment: CDR1 SGHRS and CDR2 YFSETQ. CDR3 amino acids: CASSLGEGTEAFF. The DNA for the CDR3 is TGCGCCAGCAGCTTAGGGGAGGGGACTGAAGCTTTCTTT.

V is TRBV10-3 and J is TRBJ1-2, with TRBD1 matching 10 bases. In germline, CDR1 is ENHRY, CDR2 SYGVKD. J lost 0 bases, V lost 2 bases, and 3 bases had no gene match. The CDR3 sequence is 16 residues long. The CDR3 spells CAISEGQGGPNYGYTF. The CDR3 DNA reads TGTGCCATCAGTGAGGGACAGGGGGGTCCTAACTATGGCTACACCTTC.

The J gene is TRBJ1-2, the V gene TRBV5-1, with TRBD1 matching 7 bases. The CDR3 extends over 19 amino acids. Germline CDR1 is SGHRS and CDR2 is YFSETQ. V was clipped by 3 bases and J by 5 bases; unmatched bases: 22. DNA for the CDR3: TGCGCCAGCAGCTGGTTGGGGGACAGAAGGGGACCTCTTGGATATGGCTACACCTTC. Its translation is CASSWLGDRRGPLGYGYTF.

The chain joins TRBV5-1 to TRBJ2-1; 9 bases agree with TRBD1. With V trimmed by 4 bases and J by 6 bases, 5 bases remained unmatched. The CDR3 has 14 residues. From germline, CDR1 is SGHRS and CDR2 YFSETQ. CDR3 loop: CASSVGQGPNEQFF. DNA for the CDR3: TGCGCCAGCAGCGTGGGACAGGGCCCCAATGAGCAGTTCTTC.

V usage is TRBV7-8 and J usage is TRBJ2-7, with D tentatively TRBD2 (5 bases). Germline assignment: CDR1 SGHVS and CDR2 FQNEAQ. The CDR3 is 17 residues long. V lost 1 base and J lost 0, with 16 bases in between. CDR3 loop: CASSLGPMLAASYEQYF. In nucleotides, the CDR3 is TGTGCCAGCAGCTTAGGCCCAATGCTAGCCGCCTCCTACGAGCAGTACTTC.

There are a few counts of this clone. V gene TRBV6-1 combines with J gene TRBJ1-4; D is uncertain. The V gene's germline CDR1 is MNHNS and CDR2 SASEGT. This CDR3 region has 15 residues. V dropped 2 bases and J dropped 8 bases, with 15 bases sitting between them. The CDR3 protein is CASSEMRTLGEKLFF. The CDR3 DNA is TGTGCCAGCAGTGAAATGAGGACCCTCGGAGAAAAACTGTTTTTT.

This chain links TRBV6-1 with TRBJ1-5; D remains unclear. CDR1 and CDR2 from the germline V gene are MNHNS and SASEGT. Trimming stripped 5 bases from V and 6 bases from J, with 14 bases between. The CDR3 contains 14 residues. The CDR3 DNA reads TGTGCCAGCAGTAAAGGTGGAGGTAGTCAGCCCCAGCATTTT. Translated: CASSKGGGSQPQHF.

The chain couples TRBV28 to TRBJ2-7; 12 bases match TRBD2. Germline V gene data show CDR1 as MDHEN and CDR2 as SYDVKM. The CDR3 is made up of 15 amino acids. The V gene end was trimmed by 5 bases and the J gene end by 0 bases; junction bases not matched to a gene: 2. CDR3 sequence (DNA): TGTGCCAGCAGTCTAGCGGGAGGGGGCTCCTACGAGCAGTACTTC. This sequence encodes CASSLAGGGSYEQYF.

The V call is TRBV5-1, the J call TRBJ2-1; 14 positions agree with TRBD2. From germline, CDR1 is SGHRS and CDR2 YFSETQ. V lost 0 bases, J lost 8 bases, and 4 bases stayed unmatched. The CDR3 is 16 residues long. The CDR3 nucleotides are TGCGCCAGCAGCTTGGGACTAGCGGGAGGGTCCGATGAGCAGTTCTTC. It translates to CASSLGLAGGSDEQFF.

Written as DNA, the CDR3 is TGTGCCAGCAGCTTGAATCCGGGGGATACGCAGTATTTT. Translating gives CASSLNPGDTQYF. The V call is TRBV7-3, the J call TRBJ2-3, with D perhaps TRBD2 (5 bases). Germline V gene sequence: CDR1 SGHTA, CDR2 FQGTGA. V lost 3 bases, J lost 6 bases, and 10 bases lay in between. This CDR3 spans 13 amino acids.

The chain carries TRBV7-9 and TRBJ2-7, with a possible D match to TRBD1 (5 bases). CDR3 size: 14 residues. Looked up from germline, CDR1 is SEHNR and CDR2 is FQNEAQ (reference sequence). V dropped 1 base and J dropped 5 bases, with 12 bases sitting between them. CDR3 coding DNA: TGTGCCAGCAGCTTAGGACAGTTCGGCGACGAGCAGTACTTC. It translates to CASSLGQFGDEQYF.

CDR3 bases: TGTGCCAGCAGCCGCGGGACTTCAGCCTACGAGCAGTACTTC. As protein: CASSRGTSAYEQYF. The rearrangement links TRBV5-5 to TRBJ2-7; possible D gene TRBD2, 6 bases. CDR3 length: 14 residues. Germline values: CDR1 SGHKS, CDR2 YYEKEE (reference sequence). The V end lost 4 bases, the J end lost 2 bases, and 13 bases lay between the germline ends.

In this sample, this clone turned up a few times. V is TRBV5-1 and J is TRBJ2-3, with no clear D. The CDR3 spans 13 residues. CDR1 and CDR2 (germline): SGHRS, YFSETQ. The V end was cut by 2 bases, the J end by 3 bases, with 7 bases between. The CDR3 coding sequence is TGCGCCAGCAGCTTCGGGCCGACAGATACGCAGTATTTT. This translates into CASSFGPTDTQYF.

This clone has just a few counts. The rearrangement links TRBV11-2 to TRBJ2-3; perhaps TRBD2 as D (5 bases). Per germline, CDR1 SGHAT and CDR2 FQNNGV. V lost 5 bases, J lost 3 bases, and 12 bases lay in between. The CDR3 runs 14 residues. The DNA for the CDR3 is TGTGCCAGCAGCAGAGAGGGCAGAACAGATACGCAGTATTTT. This encodes CASSREGRTDTQYF.